These 9 T cell receptor beta chains came from one sample sequenced in a study of T-cell memory formation after mild COVID-19. MiXCR, applied by TCRdb to the 5' RACE reads, yields one record per CDR3 protein. The sample lists 350,000 to 400,000 distinct CDR3 sequences, under 25% occurring once. Input material: PBMCs or a T cell subset sorted from them (not recorded which). These TCRs come from an adult woman who had mild COVID-19 (a few samples of this study predate the infection). Cell type and time point are not known.

The gene calls are TRBV29-1 and TRBJ1-1; D is ambiguous. CDR1 SQVTM and CDR2 ANQGSEA come from the germline V gene. The CDR3 runs to 14 residues. V was trimmed by 4 bases and J by 1 base, leaving 13 bases between them. CDR3 bases: TGCAGCGTTGCAGTCGAGAAGAAGAACACTGAAGCTTTCTTT. It yields the protein CSVAVEKKNTEAFF.

This chain joins TRBV7-2 and TRBJ2-1; 12 nucleotides align to TRBD2. The CDR3 is 16 residues long. Germline V gene data show CDR1 as SGHTA and CDR2 as FQGNSA. The V segment lost 1 base and the J segment 9 bases; nucleotides outside the gene matches: 7. CDR3 bases: TGTGCCAGCAGCTTAGGGGGACTAGCGGGCGGGAGTGAGCAGTTCTTC. It is translated as CASSLGGLAGGSEQFF.

This clonotype was counted between two and nine times. J is TRBJ2-7 and V is TRBV10-2, with 8 bases fitting TRBD1. The germline V gene encodes CDR1 WSHSY and CDR2 SAAADI. This CDR3 has 13 amino acids. The V and J ends lost 10 bases and 4 bases, in that order; junction bases with no gene match: 9. DNA for the CDR3: TGCGCCACCTTACAGGGGGACCGGTACGAGCAGTACTTC. Amino acid sequence: CATLQGDRYEQYF.

V usage is TRBV24-1 and J usage is TRBJ2-7, with TRBD2 matching 8 bases. V lost 5 bases and J lost 1; bases outside the gene matches: 9. This CDR3 spans 16 amino acids. Germline assignment: CDR1 KGHDR and CDR2 SFDVKD. The CDR3 nucleotides read TGTGCCACCAGTGGGGGCGTTACTAGCGGTTCCTACGAGCAGTACTTC. The encoded protein is CATSGGVTSGSYEQYF.

This clonotype was observed a handful of times. This sequence joins TRBV2 and TRBJ2-2, with 9 nucleotides matching TRBD2. The germline V gene has CDR1 SNHLY and CDR2 FYNNEI. CDR3 length equals 16 residues. With V trimmed by 0 bases and J by 4 bases, 3 bases remained unmatched. The CDR3, as DNA: TGTGCCAGCAGTGAAGCTAGCGGGAGTATCACCGGGGAGCTGTTTTTT. This codes for CASSEASGSITGELFF.

The chain has TRBV11-2 and TRBJ1-2; weak D call: TRBD1 (6 bases). CDR3 length: 16 amino acids. Germline loops: CDR1 SGHAT, CDR2 FQNNGV. V was pared by 5 bases and J by 2 bases, with 18 bases between. This CDR3 reads CASSQGPTGANYGYTF. The CDR3 DNA is TGTGCCAGCAGCCAGGGCCCAACGGGGGCGAACTATGGCTACACCTTC.

This clonotype was seen more than once but under ten times. The rearrangement uses TRBV5-1 and TRBJ2-5; D gene ambiguous. V lost 2 bases and J lost 2, with 13 bases in between. The CDR3 is 15 residues long. The V gene's germline CDR1 is SGHRS and CDR2 YFSETQ. CDR3 coding DNA: TGCGCCAGCAGCTTTACCCCGGGCCCTCAAGAGACCCAGTACTTC. It yields the protein CASSFTPGPQETQYF. Drawing the rest from reference TRBV5-1 and TRBJ2-5, the complete variable domain is KAGVTQTPRYLIKTRGQQVTLSCSPISGHRSVSWYQQTPGQGLQFLFEYFSETQRNKGNFPGRFSGRQFSNSRSEMNVSTLELGDSALYLCASSFTPGPQETQYFGPGTRLLVL.

The rearrangement links TRBV12-3 or TRBV12-4 to TRBJ2-7; D is perhaps TRBD2 (5 bases). V shed 5 bases and J shed 0 bases, with 8 bases lying between them. This CDR3 region has 13 residues. The CDR3 loop reads CASSGGHSYEQYF. The CDR3 coding sequence is TGTGCCAGCAGTGGAGGCCACTCCTACGAGCAGTACTTC.

This clonotype was counted between two and nine times. The chain combines TRBV7-9 with TRBJ2-7; D gene ambiguous. This CDR3 is 16 amino acids long. Trimming removed 3 bases at V and 0 bases at J, with 15 bases between. The germline V gene encodes CDR1 SEHNR and CDR2 FQNEAQ (reference sequence). The CDR3 loop is CASSFVSDIFSYEQYF. The CDR3, as DNA: TGTGCCAGCAGCTTTGTCTCCGATATTTTCTCCTACGAGCAGTACTTC.